This TCR beta chain emerged from a study of T-cell reconstitution after alpha-beta-depleted transplantation in children. General study findings and limits: A year had passed since transplant, and T-cell counts and diversity by then came mostly from newly produced T cells. Expanded graft clones numbering several hundred reportedly gave rise to alpha-beta T cells about two months after transplant. In some patients, recipient T cells and intrathymic progenitors surviving conditioning explained high day-60 diversity.

There are a few counts of this clonotype. No antigen is known for it. This CDR3 has 16 amino acids. Germline-derived CDR1 and CDR2 are LGHNA and YNFKEQ. V gave up 4 bases and J gave up 1 base, with 16 bases separating them. The library targeted TCRbeta and was prepared with unique molecular identifiers. TCRdb reanalysed the PCR reads using MiXCR and keeps one entry per CDR3 protein. Of a few hundred thousand distinct CDR3 sequences listed, 25% are singletons. The chain employs TRBV4-2 and TRBJ2-5, with D possibly TRBD1 on 7 matching bases. The starting material was PBMCs, obtained before TCRalphabeta/CD19-depleted stem cell transplant. This receptor was taken from a girl aged 2 to 10 with Fanconi anemia, due to receive a stem cell transplant. CDR3: CASSPSRGRLQETQYF. The CDR3 nucleotides read TGTGCCAGCAGCCCCTCCAGGGGGAGGCTCCAAGAGACCCAGTACTTC.